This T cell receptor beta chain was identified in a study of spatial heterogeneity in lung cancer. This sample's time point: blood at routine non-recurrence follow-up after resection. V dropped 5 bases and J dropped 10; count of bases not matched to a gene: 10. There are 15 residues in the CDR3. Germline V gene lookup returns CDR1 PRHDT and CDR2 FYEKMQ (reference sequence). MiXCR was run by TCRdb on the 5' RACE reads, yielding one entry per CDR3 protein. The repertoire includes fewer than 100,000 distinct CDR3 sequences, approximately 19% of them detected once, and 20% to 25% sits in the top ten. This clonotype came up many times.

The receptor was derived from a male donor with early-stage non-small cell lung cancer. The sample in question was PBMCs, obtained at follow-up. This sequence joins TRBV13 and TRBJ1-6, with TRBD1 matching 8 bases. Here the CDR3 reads CASSDDRGVGSPLHF. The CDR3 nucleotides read TGTGCCAGCAGCGACGACAGGGGCGTAGGCTCACCCCTCCACTTT. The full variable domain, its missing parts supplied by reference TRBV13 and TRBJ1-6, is AAGVIQSPRHLIKEKRETATLKCYPIPRHDTVYWYQQGPGQDPQFLISFYEKMQSDKGSIPDRFSAQQFSDYHSELNMSSLELGDSALYFCASSDDRGVGSPLHFGNGTRLTVT.